The 28 T cell receptor beta chains given below trace back to one sample, sequenced in a study of blood T cell repertoires in COVID-19. Generated by immunoSEQ multiplex PCR, the TCRdb table keeps only in-frame clones and is missing some. The table includes a few hundred thousand clones, 70% to 90% detected once. Material: PBMCs or T cells enriched from blood (not recorded which). These receptors were collected from a woman aged 25 to 39 who had recovered from COVID-19.

This clone was seen once. This chain links TRBV10-3 with TRBJ2-2; 9 bases align to TRBD1. Germline CDR1 is ENHRY and CDR2 is SYGVKD. Trimming cost V 7 bases and J 4 bases; bases outside gene matches: 13. The CDR3 is 17 residues long. CDR3 region: CAITPGQGPPSTGELFF. Here the CDR3 DNA reads TGTGCCATCACGCCGGGACAGGGACCCCCTAGCACCGGGGAGCTGTTTTTT.

The chain has TRBV11-3 and TRBJ2-3, with 7 bases that match TRBD2. Trimming cost V 2 bases and J 3 bases; bases outside gene matches: 5. This CDR3 region has 15 residues. The germline V gene has CDR1 SGHNT and CDR2 YENEEA. In nucleotides, the CDR3 is TGTGCCAGCAGCTTATGGGGGGGAGAGACAGATACGCAGTATTTT. Translated: CASSLWGGETDTQYF.

This chain connects TRBV18 to TRBJ1-1; D gene ambiguous. V lost 3 bases, J lost 0 bases, and 8 bases lay in between. The CDR3 consists of 14 residues. Germline CDR1 KGHSH, CDR2 LQKENI. The CDR3 nucleotides read TGTGCCAGCTCACCGGTACAAATGAACACTGAAGCTTTCTTT. Amino acids: CASSPVQMNTEAFF.

This clone was seen at least ten times. The chain is built from TRBV5-6 and TRBJ1-5, with no clear D. Germline V CDR1 and CDR2: SGHDT, YYEEEE. V gave up 1 base and J gave up 9 bases, with 8 bases separating them. The CDR3 runs 12 residues. In DNA, the CDR3 is TGTGCCAGCAGCTTGCCCAGCGGGCCCCAGCATTTT. It yields the protein CASSLPSGPQHF. Full variable domain (outside the CDR3, taken from reference TRBV5-6 and TRBJ1-5): DAGVTQSPTHLIKTRGQQVTLRCSPKSGHDTVSWYQQALGQGPQFIFQYYEEEERQRGNFPDRFSGHQFPNYSSELNVNALLLGDSALYLCASSLPSGPQHFGDGTRLSIL.

This clone came up once. The V call is TRBV18, the J call TRBJ1-1, with 7 bases lining up with TRBD1. V shed 5 bases, J shed 3 bases, and the junction held 6 bases outside the gene matches. The CDR3 contains 14 residues. Germline V gives CDR1 KGHSH, CDR2 LQKENI. The CDR3 sequence: CASSRQGKDTEAFF. For the CDR3, the DNA is TGTGCCAGCTCAAGACAGGGTAAGGACACTGAAGCTTTCTTT.

The rearrangement joins TRBV19 to TRBJ1-2; 7 nucleotides line up with TRBD1. The V gene's germline CDR1 is LNHDA and CDR2 SQIVND (reference sequence). After removal of 5 bases from V and 8 bases from J, the junction contained 8 bases not matched to a gene. The CDR3 length is 13 residues. Here the CDR3 DNA reads TGTGCCAGTAGTGGATTACAGGGGACCGGCTACACCTTC. Translation: CASSGLQGTGYTF.

CDR3: CASRPGGQGGYTF. Here the CDR3 DNA reads TGTGCCAGTAGACCCGGAGGGCAGGGAGGCTACACCTTC. The chain is built from TRBV19 and TRBJ1-2; TRBD1 is a possible D gene (5 bases). V lost 6 bases to trimming and J lost 8 bases, with 16 bases between them. This CDR3 spans 13 amino acids. The germline CDR1 and CDR2 sequences are LNHDA and SQIVND (reference sequence).

The chain links TRBV30 to TRBJ1-2; no definite D call. The CDR3 spans 14 residues. With 4 bases removed from V and 1 base from J, the gap between germline ends came to 13 bases. Per the germline V gene, CDR1 is GTSNPN and CDR2 is SVGIG (reference sequence). The CDR3 nucleotides are TGTGCCTGGATCAGAGGGCAATTTAACTATGGCTACACCTTC. Residues: CAWIRGQFNYGYTF. Filled out from reference TRBV30 and TRBJ1-2, the complete variable domain reads SQTIHQWPATLVQPVGSPLSLECTVEGTSNPNLYWYRQAAGRGLQLLFYSVGIGQISSEVPQNLSASRPQDRQFILSSKKLLLSDSGFYLCAWIRGQFNYGYTFGSGTRLTVV.

This clone turned up a few times. The chain combines TRBV9 with TRBJ2-2; D call uncertain. The V end was cut by 4 bases, the J end by 1 base, with 11 bases between. CDR3 length equals 15 residues. Germline V CDR1 and CDR2: SGDLS, YYNGEE. This chain's CDR3 is CASSPPGRNTGELFF. The CDR3 DNA is TGTGCCAGCAGCCCTCCAGGCCGGAACACCGGGGAGCTGTTTTTT. The entire variable domain, with the rest obtained from reference TRBV9 and TRBJ2-2, is as follows: DSGVTQTPKHLITATGQRVTLRCSPRSGDLSVYWYQQSLDQGLQFLIQYYNGEERAKGNILERFSAQQFPDLHSELNLSSLELGDSALYFCASSPPGRNTGELFFGEGSRLTVL.

The gene calls are TRBV15 and TRBJ1-5, with TRBD1 matching over 8 bases. The J segment lost 7 bases and the V segment lost 4 bases, leaving 6 bases of the junction unmatched. The CDR3 covers 14 residues. The germline CDR1 and CDR2 sequences are LNHNV and YYDKDF (reference sequence). The CDR3 DNA reads TGTGCCACCAGCAAGACAGGGGATCGGCAGCCCCAGCATTTT. Translation: CATSKTGDRQPQHF.

The chain joins TRBV7-3 to TRBJ1-1, with D tentatively TRBD1 (5 bases). CDR3 length: 14 amino acids. Germline V gives CDR1 SGHTA, CDR2 FQGTGA. The V and J ends lost 5 bases and 7 bases respectively, with 17 bases between them. The DNA of the CDR3 is TGTGCCAGCAGCCCCTCGGGGGGTAGCGGTGAAGCTTTCTTT. Its protein is CASSPSGGSGEAFF. Variable domain in full (rest from reference TRBV7-3 and TRBJ1-1): GAGVSQTPSNKVTEKGKYVELRCDPISGHTALYWYRQSLGQGPEFLIYFQGTGAADDSGLPNDRFFAVRPEGSVSTLKIQRTERGDSAVYLCASSPSGGSGEAFFGQGTRLTVV.

The table lists this clone with a few counts. The V gene is TRBV11-2, the J gene TRBJ1-6; possible D gene TRBD1, 6 bases. This CDR3 has 14 residues. Trimming left V 1 base short and J 10 bases short, with 11 bases between. Per germline, CDR1 SGHAT and CDR2 FQNNGV. CDR3 DNA sequence: TGTGCCAGCAGCTTAGGCGGACAGAGCTCACCCCTCCACTTT. Amino acids: CASSLGGQSSPLHF.

This chain uses TRBV19 with TRBJ2-1; TRBD2 agrees at 9 bases. V lost 3 bases, J lost 1 base, and 4 bases stayed unmatched. CDR1 LNHDA and CDR2 SQIVND come from the germline V gene (reference sequence). This CDR3 has 16 amino acids. CDR3 protein: CASSIAGGLSYNEQFF. DNA for the CDR3: TGTGCCAGTAGTATCGCGGGGGGGCTTTCCTACAATGAGCAGTTCTTC.

This chain uses TRBV2 with TRBJ2-7, with 10 bases fitting TRBD1. V dropped 5 bases and J dropped 6; count of bases not matched to a gene: 13. CDR1 is SNHLY and CDR2 is FYNNEI in the germline V gene. CDR3 length: 16 amino acids. CDR3 sequence reads: CASSPALGQGILEQYF. The DNA of the CDR3 is TGTGCCAGCAGTCCGGCACTGGGACAGGGGATTCTCGAGCAGTACTTC.

The chain recombines TRBV19 with TRBJ2-2; 11 bases map to TRBD1. Germline V CDR1 and CDR2: LNHDA, SQIVND (reference sequence). J gave up 4 bases and V 9 bases, and 13 bases lay outside the gene matches. CDR3 length equals 17 residues. The CDR3 DNA is TGTGCCAGCCACCCCTGGGTCGGGACAGGGGGCACCGGGGAGCTGTTTTTT. This gives the protein CASHPWVGTGGTGELFF.

The chain joins TRBV5-5 to TRBJ1-3, with D uncertain. The V and J ends lost 1 base and 2 bases respectively, with 7 bases between them. The CDR3 is 14 amino acids. Germline V gives CDR1 SGHKS, CDR2 YYEKEE (reference sequence). CDR3 region: CASSLSGPGNTIYF. CDR3 in DNA: TGTGCCAGCAGCTTGTCAGGTCCTGGAAACACCATATATTTT.

The CDR3 reads CASSNRSGGGAEAFF. CDR3 in DNA: TGTGCCAGCAGTAACCGATCAGGGGGTGGGGCTGAAGCTTTCTTT. The chain joins TRBV2 to TRBJ1-1, with 7 positions matching TRBD1. Per germline, CDR1 SNHLY and CDR2 FYNNEI. Trimming took 5 bases from V and 6 from J; bases not matched to a gene: 12. The CDR3 is made up of 15 amino acids.

V usage is TRBV19 and J usage is TRBJ1-6; D ambiguous. Per germline, CDR1 LNHDA and CDR2 SQIVND (reference sequence). The V end was cut by 4 bases, the J end by 9 bases, with 16 bases between. The CDR3 loop spans 15 amino acids. The CDR3 region has the DNA TGTGCCAGTAGTAATAATCCCGGTAGTGGTTCACCCCTCCACTTT. Protein sequence: CASSNNPGSGSPLHF.

This clone showed up just once. This chain joins TRBV2 and TRBJ1-1; D is perhaps TRBD1 (6 bases). CDR1 and CDR2 (germline): SNHLY, FYNNEI. The V gene lost 8 bases and the J gene lost 1 base, with 23 bases spanning the gap. The CDR3 length is 17 residues. The CDR3 sequence is CASGADRSLGWNTEAFF. CDR3 nucleotide sequence: TGTGCCAGCGGGGCAGACAGGTCCCTAGGTTGGAACACTGAAGCTTTCTTT.

The chain has TRBV2 and TRBJ2-1, with 14 bases lining up with TRBD2. This CDR3 region has 17 residues. With V trimmed by 7 bases and J by 3 bases, 8 bases remained unmatched. Per the germline V gene, CDR1 is SNHLY and CDR2 is FYNNEI. CDR3: CASIRTSGGNFYNEQFF. CDR3 bases: TGTGCCAGCATCCGGACTAGCGGGGGGAATTTCTACAATGAGCAGTTCTTC.

The table lists this clone with a count of one. The rearrangement links TRBV7-6 to TRBJ2-3; TRBD2 matches 11 bases. Germline V gene sequence: CDR1 SGHVS, CDR2 FNYEAQ. This CDR3 is 18 amino acids long. The V segment lost 4 bases and the J segment 1 base; nucleotides outside the gene matches: 10. CDR3 DNA: TGTGCCAGCAGCTCCGAAATACTAGCGGGGGTACGCACAGATACGCAGTATTTT. Protein: CASSSEILAGVRTDTQYF. Variable domain in full (rest from reference TRBV7-6 and TRBJ2-3): GAGVSQSPRYKVTKRGQDVALRCDPISGHVSLYWYRQALGQGPEFLTYFNYEAQQDKSGLPNDRFSAERPEGSISTLTIQRTEQRDSAMYRCASSSEILAGVRTDTQYFGPGTRLTVL.

Here the CDR3 reads CASSKDLGAGNYGYTF. The CDR3 nucleotides are TGTGCCAGCAGCAAAGATCTGGGGGCGGGTAACTATGGCTACACCTTC. This chain uses TRBV7-9 with TRBJ1-2; perhaps TRBD1 as D (6 bases). Trimming left V 5 bases short and J 1 base short, with 17 bases between. CDR1 SEHNR and CDR2 FQNEAQ come from the germline V gene (reference sequence). This CDR3 contains 16 residues.

The rearrangement uses TRBV10-1 and TRBJ2-5; D gene uncertain. Germline V gene lookup returns CDR1 WNHNN and CDR2 SYGVQD (reference sequence). V gave up 8 bases and J gave up 2 bases, with 12 bases separating them. This CDR3 is built from 13 residues. CDR3 loop: CASAQSRQETQYF. In nucleotides, the CDR3 is TGCGCCAGCGCCCAGTCCAGACAAGAGACCCAGTACTTC.

The genes are TRBV5-1 and TRBJ2-6; the match to TRBD1 covers 7 bases. This CDR3 region has 16 residues. J lost 0 bases, V lost 3 bases, and 3 bases had no gene match. Per the germline V gene, CDR1 is SGHRS and CDR2 is YFSETQ. In DNA, the CDR3 is TGCGCCAGCAGCTCGACAGGGCGCTCTGGGGCCAACGTCCTGACTTTC. Protein product: CASSSTGRSGANVLTF.

The chain recombines TRBV19 with TRBJ1-5, with a weak D call TRBD1 (5 bases). Germline CDR1 is LNHDA and CDR2 is SQIVND (reference sequence). V was cut by 7 bases and J by 9 bases, with 16 bases left in between. The CDR3 loop spans 13 amino acids. CDR3 amino acids: CASTPGGSRPQHF. The CDR3 DNA sequence: TGTGCCAGTACCCCGGGGGGGAGTAGGCCCCAGCATTTT.

V usage is TRBV5-1 and J usage is TRBJ2-1; TRBD2 matches at 9 bases. The CDR3 extends over 17 amino acids. V lost 4 bases, J lost 2 bases, and 10 bases stayed unmatched. In germline, CDR1 is SGHRS, CDR2 YFSETQ. The CDR3 protein is CASSREAASGAYNEQFF. The DNA for the CDR3 is TGCGCCAGCAGCCGGGAGGCGGCTAGCGGGGCCTACAATGAGCAGTTCTTC.

V is TRBV7-9 and J is TRBJ2-2, with TRBD2 matching over 10 bases. The CDR3 runs to 15 residues. Germline CDR1 SEHNR, CDR2 FQNEAQ (reference sequence). After removal of 5 bases from V and 5 bases from J, the junction contained 5 bases not matched to a gene. CDR3 coding DNA: TGTGCCAGCAGCATTCTAGCGGGGGTGACCGGGGAGCTGTTTTTT. This sequence encodes CASSILAGVTGELFF.

This chain links TRBV3-1 (or the pseudogene TRBV3-2) with TRBJ1-1; D gene uncertain. CDR1 and CDR2 (germline): LGHDT, YNNKEL (reference sequence). Trimming cost V 0 bases and J 1 base, with 12 bases left between them. The CDR3 consists of 16 residues. The CDR3 region has the DNA TGTGCCAGCAGCCAAGATTTAGCATCTGGGAACACTGAAGCTTTCTTT. It yields the protein CASSQDLASGNTEAFF.